Below are 15 T cell receptor beta chains sequenced from a single sample in a study of shared clonotypes between healthy human individuals. Clones were sequenced by immunoSEQ multiplex PCR, and TCRdb holds only the in-frame ones, with some missing. The sample carries approximately 1,500,000 clones, around 97% recorded once. The specimen was naive CD4+ T cells sorted from blood. Subset described: CD45RA+ positively selected. These receptor sequences come from a man younger than 45 in good health.

The gene calls are TRBV19 and TRBJ2-7; TRBD2 aligns across 12 bases. There are 14 residues in the CDR3. Trimming took 9 bases from V and 2 from J; bases not matched to a gene: 5. CDR1 LNHDA and CDR2 SQIVND come from the germline V gene (reference sequence). The CDR3 DNA is TGTGCCAGCCAGCGGACTAGCGGGACCTACGAGCAGTACTTC. It yields the protein CASQRTSGTYEQYF.

The rearrangement uses TRBV6-1 and TRBJ1-5; no reliable D call. CDR3 length equals 14 residues. Germline V gene data show CDR1 as MNHNS and CDR2 as SASEGT. V shed 6 bases and J shed 1 base, with 10 bases lying between them. The CDR3 DNA sequence: TGTGCCAGCAGCCGTGGGGAGAGCAATCAGCCCCAGCATTTT. This encodes CASSRGESNQPQHF.

The chain combines TRBV11-2 with TRBJ2-7; 14 bases agree with TRBD2. CDR1 and CDR2 (germline): SGHAT, FQNNGV. This CDR3 has 16 amino acids. Unmatched junction bases numbered 9, after V lost 5 bases and J lost 6 bases. CDR3 residues: CASSPRGTSGSSEQYF. The DNA for the CDR3 is TGTGCCAGCAGCCCTAGAGGGACTAGCGGGAGTTCCGAGCAGTACTTC.

CDR3: CAWSPTGYREQFF. The CDR3 bases are TGTGCCTGGAGTCCAACGGGGTATCGGGAGCAGTTCTTC. The rearrangement joins TRBV30 to TRBJ2-1; possibly TRBD2 for D (5 bases). Trimming pared 2 bases from V and 10 bases from J, leaving 15 bases between. Looked up from germline, CDR1 is GTSNPN and CDR2 is SVGIG (reference sequence). This CDR3 contains 13 residues.

The genes are TRBV7-9 and TRBJ2-1; a weak D match, TRBD1 (6 bases). This CDR3 contains 16 residues. V lost 4 bases, J lost 13 bases, and 26 bases lay in between. Germline loops: CDR1 SEHNR, CDR2 FQNEAQ (reference sequence). The CDR3 region is CASSSRAGEVVREQFF. DNA of the CDR3: TGTGCCAGCAGCTCTCGCGCAGGGGAAGTAGTAAGAGAACAGTTCTTC.

The chain uses TRBV2 and TRBJ2-5; TRBD1 or TRBD2 may be the D gene (5 bases each). Germline V gene sequence: CDR1 SNHLY, CDR2 FYNNEI. This CDR3 is built from 15 residues. Trimming pared 6 bases from V and 9 bases from J, leaving 23 bases between. CDR3 coding DNA: TGTGCCAGCAGGGGCCAACCAGGGACCCCCGGGGCCCAGTACTTC. Translation: CASRGQPGTPGAQYF.

V gene TRBV28 combines with J gene TRBJ2-7; possibly TRBD1 for D (6 bases). Germline CDR1 MDHEN, CDR2 SYDVKM. CDR3 length: 14 amino acids. Trimming stripped 2 bases from V and 2 bases from J, with 10 bases between. The CDR3 loop is CASSLRDKPYEQYF. The CDR3 region has the DNA TGTGCCAGCAGTTTACGGGACAAGCCCTACGAGCAGTACTTC.

J is TRBJ2-7 and V is TRBV28, with a possible D match to TRBD1 (5 bases). This CDR3 contains 15 residues. CDR1 MDHEN and CDR2 SYDVKM come from the germline V gene. The V and J ends lost 8 bases and 0 bases respectively, with 17 bases between them. The CDR3 reads CASASPRGRSYEQYF. CDR3 sequence (DNA): TGTGCCAGCGCTTCCCCTAGGGGCCGCTCCTACGAGCAGTACTTC.

The chain links TRBV21-1 to TRBJ1-4; the D segment call TRBD1 is taken from the table without a DNA check. TRBV21-1 is a listed pseudogene. The CDR3 spans 14 residues. The CDR3 loop is CASSPDRKYEKLFF. The CDR3 nucleotides are TGTGCCAGCAGCCCGGACAGGAAGTATGAAAAACTGTTTTTT.

The chain recombines TRBV5-4 with TRBJ1-1; D not resolved. The germline V and J ends were trimmed by 4 bases and 4 bases, with 14 bases remaining between them. This CDR3 region has 14 residues. CDR1 is SGHNT and CDR2 is YYREEE in the germline V gene (reference sequence). In DNA, the CDR3 is TGTGCCAGCAGCAACGATTTAAAAATCACTGAAGCTTTCTTT. It translates to CASSNDLKITEAFF.

This rearrangement joins TRBV29-1 to TRBJ2-7; tentative D call: TRBD2 (5 bases). Trimming removed 2 bases at V and 5 bases at J, with 13 bases between. The CDR3 sequence is 13 residues long. Germline loops: CDR1 SQVTM, CDR2 ANQGSEA. CDR3 bases: TGCAGCGTTGAATCTCTTTCGGGGAACGAGCAGTACTTC. This codes for CSVESLSGNEQYF.

On this clone: The sample holds other DNA sequences that translate to the same CDR3. The chain has TRBV9 and TRBJ2-7; D is possibly TRBD2 (6 bases). The CDR3 length is 14 residues. The ends were cut back, 0 bases at V and 4 bases at J, with 11 bases in the middle. Germline V gene sequence: CDR1 SGDLS, CDR2 YYNGEE. DNA for the CDR3: TGTGCCAGCAGCGTAGATAGCGGCCCTTACGAGCAGTACTTC. Amino acids: CASSVDSGPYEQYF.

V is TRBV9 and J is TRBJ1-2; 7 bases line up with TRBD1. The CDR3 runs 12 residues. Unmatched junction bases numbered 7, after V lost 10 bases and J lost 4 bases. The germline V gene has CDR1 SGDLS and CDR2 YYNGEE. CDR3 DNA sequence: TGTGCCTCGGGACAGATGGGCTATGGCTACACCTTC. Translation: CASGQMGYGYTF. Together with reference TRBV9 and TRBJ1-2, the CDR3 gives the full variable domain: DSGVTQTPKHLITATGQRVTLRCSPRSGDLSVYWYQQSLDQGLQFLIQYYNGEERAKGNILERFSAQQFPDLHSELNLSSLELGDSALYFCASGQMGYGYTFGSGTRLTVV.

This sequence joins TRBV6-5 and TRBJ2-5; 9 nucleotides line up with TRBD2. V lost 6 bases to trimming and J lost 2 bases; unmatched junction nucleotides: 4. Germline V gene sequence: CDR1 MNHEY, CDR2 SVGAGI. The CDR3 spans 14 residues. The chain's CDR3 is CASRTSGAQETQYF. The CDR3 DNA follows: TGTGCCAGCAGGACTAGCGGAGCTCAAGAGACCCAGTACTTC.

V is TRBV15 and J is TRBJ2-3; D unclear. The CDR3 sequence is 15 residues long. Germline V gene sequence: CDR1 LNHNV, CDR2 YYDKDF (reference sequence). V lost 0 bases, J lost 1 base, and 8 bases lay in between. The CDR3 loop reads CATSRDSKGTDTQYF. Here the CDR3 DNA reads TGTGCCACCAGCAGAGATAGTAAGGGCACAGATACGCAGTATTTT.